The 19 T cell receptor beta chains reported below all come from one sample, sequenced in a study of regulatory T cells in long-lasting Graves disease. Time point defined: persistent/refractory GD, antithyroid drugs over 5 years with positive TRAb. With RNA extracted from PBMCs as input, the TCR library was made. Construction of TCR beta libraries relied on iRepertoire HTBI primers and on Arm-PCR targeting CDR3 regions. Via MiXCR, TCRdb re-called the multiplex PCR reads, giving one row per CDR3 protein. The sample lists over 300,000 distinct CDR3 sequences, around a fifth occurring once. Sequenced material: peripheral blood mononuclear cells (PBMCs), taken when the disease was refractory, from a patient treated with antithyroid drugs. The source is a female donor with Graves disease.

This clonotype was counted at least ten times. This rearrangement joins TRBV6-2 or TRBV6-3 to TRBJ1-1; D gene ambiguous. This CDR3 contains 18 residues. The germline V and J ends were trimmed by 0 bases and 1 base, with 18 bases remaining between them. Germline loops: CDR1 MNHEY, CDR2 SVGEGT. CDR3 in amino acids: CASSYSSGFRVANTEAFF. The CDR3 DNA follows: TGTGCCAGCAGTTACTCGAGCGGTTTTCGGGTGGCGAACACTGAAGCTTTCTTT.

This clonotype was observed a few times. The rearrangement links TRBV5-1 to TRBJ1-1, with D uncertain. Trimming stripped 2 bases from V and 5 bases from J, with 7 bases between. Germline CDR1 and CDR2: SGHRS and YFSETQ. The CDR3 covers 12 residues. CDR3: CASSFEGTEAFF. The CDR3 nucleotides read TGCGCCAGCAGCTTCGAGGGTACTGAAGCTTTCTTT.

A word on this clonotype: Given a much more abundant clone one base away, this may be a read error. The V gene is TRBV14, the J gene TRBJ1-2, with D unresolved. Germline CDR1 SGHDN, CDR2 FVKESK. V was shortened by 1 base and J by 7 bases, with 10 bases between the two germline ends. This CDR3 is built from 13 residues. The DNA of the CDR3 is TGTGCCAGCAGCCAAGCTCAGCCCAGTGGCTACACCTTC. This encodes CASSQAQPSGYTF. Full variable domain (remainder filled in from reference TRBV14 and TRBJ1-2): EAGVTQFPSHSVIEKGQTVTLRCDPISGHDNLYWYRRVMGKEIKFLLHFVKESKQDESGMPNNRFLAERTGGTYSTLKVQPAELEDSGVYFCASSQAQPSGYTFGSGTRLTVV.

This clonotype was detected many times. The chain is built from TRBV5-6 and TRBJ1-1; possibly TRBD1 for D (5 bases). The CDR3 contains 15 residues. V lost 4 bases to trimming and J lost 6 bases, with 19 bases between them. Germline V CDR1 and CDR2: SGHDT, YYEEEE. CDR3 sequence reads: CASSQDGGVRPEAFF. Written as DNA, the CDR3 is TGTGCCAGCAGCCAAGACGGGGGAGTGAGGCCTGAAGCTTTCTTT. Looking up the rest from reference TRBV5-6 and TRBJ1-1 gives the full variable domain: DAGVTQSPTHLIKTRGQQVTLRCSPKSGHDTVSWYQQALGQGPQFIFQYYEEEERQRGNFPDRFSGHQFPNYSSELNVNALLLGDSALYLCASSQDGGVRPEAFFGQGTRLTVV.

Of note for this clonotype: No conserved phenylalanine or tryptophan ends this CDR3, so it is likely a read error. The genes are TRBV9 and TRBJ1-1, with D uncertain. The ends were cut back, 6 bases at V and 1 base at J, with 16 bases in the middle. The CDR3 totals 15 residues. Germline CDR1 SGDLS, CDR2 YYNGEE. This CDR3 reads CASNPYGSENTEAFS. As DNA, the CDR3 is TGTGCCAGCAACCCTTACGGATCTGAGAACACTGAAGCTTTCTCT.

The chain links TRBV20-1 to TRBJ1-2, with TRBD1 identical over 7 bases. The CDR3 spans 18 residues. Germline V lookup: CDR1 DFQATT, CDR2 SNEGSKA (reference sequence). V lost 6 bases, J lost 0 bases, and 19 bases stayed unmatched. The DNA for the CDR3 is TGCAGTGCGTCCGGCATAGACATTTCCGGGACAGCTAACTATGGCTACACCTTC. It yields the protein CSASGIDISGTANYGYTF.

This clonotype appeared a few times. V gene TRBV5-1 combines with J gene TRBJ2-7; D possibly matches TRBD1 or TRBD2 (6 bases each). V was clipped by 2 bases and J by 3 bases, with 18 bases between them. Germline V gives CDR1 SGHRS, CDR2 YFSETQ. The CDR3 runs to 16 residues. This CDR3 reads CASSFYPRGQGYEQYF. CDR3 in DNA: TGCGCCAGCAGCTTTTACCCCCGGGGGCAGGGCTACGAGCAGTACTTC.

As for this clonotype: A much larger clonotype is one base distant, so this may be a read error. CDR3 in DNA: TGTGCCAGCACCGGGGGGGGACAGGGGGCGCAAGAGCAGTTCTTC. Amino acids: CASTGGGQGAQEQFF. This rearrangement joins TRBV28 to TRBJ2-1; TRBD1 aligns across 12 bases. Germline V gene data show CDR1 as MDHEN and CDR2 as SYDVKM. Trimming removed 7 bases from V and 10 bases from J; junction bases left unmatched: 11. The CDR3 totals 15 residues.

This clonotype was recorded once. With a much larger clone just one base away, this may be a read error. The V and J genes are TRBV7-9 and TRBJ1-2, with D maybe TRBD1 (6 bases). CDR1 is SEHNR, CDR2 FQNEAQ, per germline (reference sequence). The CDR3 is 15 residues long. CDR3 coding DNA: TGTGCCGGCAGAACCAAAGGGTCAGGGGCGCGAGGCTACACCTTC. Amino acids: CAGRTKGSGARGYTF.

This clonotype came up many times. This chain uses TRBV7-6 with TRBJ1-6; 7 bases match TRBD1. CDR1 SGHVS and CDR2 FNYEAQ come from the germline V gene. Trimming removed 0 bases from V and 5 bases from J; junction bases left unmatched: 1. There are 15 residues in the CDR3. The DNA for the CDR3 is TGTGCCAGCAGCTTAGCCGGGACAGATAATTCACCCCTCCACTTT. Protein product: CASSLAGTDNSPLHF.

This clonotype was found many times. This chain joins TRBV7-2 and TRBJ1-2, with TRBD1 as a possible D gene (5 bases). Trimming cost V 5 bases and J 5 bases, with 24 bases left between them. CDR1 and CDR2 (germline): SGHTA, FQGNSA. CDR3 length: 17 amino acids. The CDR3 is CASSARGRIKRDYGYTF. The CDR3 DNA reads TGTGCCAGCAGCGCCCGGGGGAGGATAAAAAGGGATTATGGCTACACCTTC.

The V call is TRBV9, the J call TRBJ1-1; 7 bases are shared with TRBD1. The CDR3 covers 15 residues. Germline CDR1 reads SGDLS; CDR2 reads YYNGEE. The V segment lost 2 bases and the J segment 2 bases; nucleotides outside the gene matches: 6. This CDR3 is CASSVGTELNTEAFF. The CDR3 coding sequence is TGTGCCAGCAGCGTGGGGACAGAACTTAACACTGAAGCTTTCTTT.

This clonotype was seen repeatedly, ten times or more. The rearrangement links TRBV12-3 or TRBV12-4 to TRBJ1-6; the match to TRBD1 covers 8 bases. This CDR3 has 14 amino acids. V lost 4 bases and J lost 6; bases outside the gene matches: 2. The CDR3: CASSYRGFNSPLHF. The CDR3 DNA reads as TGTGCCAGCAGTTACAGGGGGTTTAATTCACCCCTCCACTTT.

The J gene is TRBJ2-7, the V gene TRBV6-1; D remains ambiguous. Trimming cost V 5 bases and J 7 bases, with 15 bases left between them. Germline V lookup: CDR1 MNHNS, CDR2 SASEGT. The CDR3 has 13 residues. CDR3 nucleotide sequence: TGTGCCAGCAGTCCACGGAAAATCGGTGAGCAGTACTTC. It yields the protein CASSPRKIGEQYF.

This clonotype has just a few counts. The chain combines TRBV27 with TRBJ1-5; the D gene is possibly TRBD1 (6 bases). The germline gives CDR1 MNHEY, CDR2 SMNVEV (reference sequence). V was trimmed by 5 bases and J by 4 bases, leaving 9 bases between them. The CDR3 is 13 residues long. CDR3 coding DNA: TGTGCCAGCAGTGCAACAGGGAATCAGCCCCAGCATTTT. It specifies CASSATGNQPQHF.

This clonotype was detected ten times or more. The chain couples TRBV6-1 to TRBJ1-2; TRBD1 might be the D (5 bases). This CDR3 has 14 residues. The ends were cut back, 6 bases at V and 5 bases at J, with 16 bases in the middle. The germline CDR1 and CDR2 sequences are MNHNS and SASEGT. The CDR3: CASSPPGIGYGYTF. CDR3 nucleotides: TGTGCCAGCAGCCCCCCAGGGATCGGGTATGGCTACACCTTC.

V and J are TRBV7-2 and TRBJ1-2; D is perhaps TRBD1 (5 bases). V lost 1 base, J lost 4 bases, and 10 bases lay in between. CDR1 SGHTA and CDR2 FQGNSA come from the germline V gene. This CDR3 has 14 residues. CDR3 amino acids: CASSLGGDGYGYTF. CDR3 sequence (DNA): TGTGCCAGCAGCTTAGGGGGGGACGGCTATGGCTACACCTTC.

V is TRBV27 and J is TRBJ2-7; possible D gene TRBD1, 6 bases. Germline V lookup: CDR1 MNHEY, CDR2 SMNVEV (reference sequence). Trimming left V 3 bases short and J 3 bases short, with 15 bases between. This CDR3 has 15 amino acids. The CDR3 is CASSFRGSLGYEQYF. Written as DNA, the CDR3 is TGTGCCAGCAGTTTCAGGGGCTCTTTGGGCTACGAGCAGTACTTC.

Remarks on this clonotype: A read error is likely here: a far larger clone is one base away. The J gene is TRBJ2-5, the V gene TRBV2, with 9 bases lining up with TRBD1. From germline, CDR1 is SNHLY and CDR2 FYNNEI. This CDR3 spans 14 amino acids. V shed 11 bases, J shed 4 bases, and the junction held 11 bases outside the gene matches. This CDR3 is CACTRQGEAETQYF. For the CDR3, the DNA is TGTGCCTGCACCAGACAGGGGGAGGCAGAGACCCAGTACTTC.